Sequencing of this T cell receptor beta chain was carried out in a study of cytomegalovirus exposure and HLA in healthy donors. Background on the study: In a previous analysis, approximately 110 million unique TCR beta sequences were found from 150 million to 200 million T cells. Findings and caveats of the study: Across donors, sequencing depth was assumed by presence/absence analyses to be roughly uniform. In a later analysis, a missense DCLRE1C variant was linked to TCR beta V- and J-gene trimming. A likely sequencing artifact accounted for one observed cluster of highly shared sequence variants.

Details on this clone: Antigen unknown.

Primers for the PCR totalled 60 Vbeta and 13 Jbeta. The data were produced by immunoSEQ multiplex PCR, yet TCRdb's version contains in-frame clones alone and is incomplete. The table lists about 150,000 clones, around two thirds of them singletons. Germline V CDR1 and CDR2: SGHTA, FQGNSA. The germline V and J ends were trimmed by 4 bases and 2 bases, with 9 bases remaining between them. CDR3 length: 13 amino acids. This TCR derives from a woman aged 18-30 years in good health and CMV-seronegative. The chain links TRBV7-2 to TRBJ2-7; no reliable D call. Sequenced material: PBMCs. Here the CDR3 DNA reads TGTGCCAGCAGCTCTCGACTCCCCTACGAGCAGTACTTC. The encoded protein is CASSSRLPYEQYF. Together with reference TRBV7-2 and TRBJ2-7, the CDR3 gives the full variable domain: GAGVSQSPSNKVTEKGKDVELRCDPISGHTALYWYRQSLGQGLEFLIYFQGNSAPDKSGLPSDRFSAERTGGSVSTLTIQRTQQEDSAVYLCASSSRLPYEQYFGPGTRLTVT.